The 18 T cell receptor beta chains below all came from one sample that was sequenced in a study of PD-L1 blockade in urothelial cancer. Assay: immunoSEQ multiplex PCR; the TCRdb copy retains only in-frame clones and omits some. The sample shows 57,000 or so clones, more than 65% of them seen only once. This specimen was PBMCs, taken around atezolizumab (anti-PD-L1) treatment. Receptors were obtained from a man between 65 and 85 years old with urothelial cancer.

V gene TRBV12-5 combines with J gene TRBJ2-3, with D possibly matching TRBD2 (6 bases). From germline, CDR1 is LGHNT and CDR2 FRNRAP. This CDR3 is 16 amino acids long. V lost 5 bases to trimming and J lost 3 bases, with 18 bases between them. CDR3 sequence reads: CASGAGQTEGTDTQYF. The CDR3 DNA reads TGTGCTAGTGGTGCGGGCCAGACGGAGGGAACAGATACGCAGTATTTT.

The gene calls are TRBV5-4 and TRBJ2-1, with TRBD2 matching over 7 bases. This CDR3 is 16 amino acids long. Germline CDR1 is SGHNT and CDR2 is YYREEE (reference sequence). The V gene end was trimmed by 2 bases and the J gene end by 0 bases; junction bases not matched to a gene: 5. CDR3 amino acids: CASSFAGGSSYNEQFF. The CDR3 nucleotides read TGTGCCAGCAGCTTCGCGGGCGGGAGCTCCTACAATGAGCAGTTCTTC.

V gene TRBV5-1 combines with J gene TRBJ1-1; 9 nucleotides match TRBD1. The CDR3 contains 15 residues. CDR1 and CDR2 from the germline V gene are SGHRS and YFSETQ. The V gene end was trimmed by 0 bases and the J gene end by 6 bases; junction bases not matched to a gene: 6. The CDR3 DNA reads as TGCGCCAGCAGCTTGGTGGGGACAGGGAGAGCTGAAGCTTTCTTT. It specifies CASSLVGTGRAEAFF.

J is TRBJ2-5 and V is TRBV7-2; D gene uncertain. There are 14 residues in the CDR3. Germline V lookup: CDR1 SGHTA, CDR2 FQGNSA. The V end was cut by 0 bases, the J end by 5 bases, with 10 bases between. The CDR3: CASSLAGQVETQYF. CDR3 DNA sequence: TGTGCCAGCAGCTTAGCTGGGCAGGTGGAGACCCAGTACTTC.

The chain recombines TRBV19 with TRBJ2-6; 9 bases match TRBD1. CDR3 length equals 18 residues. Germline V gives CDR1 LNHDA, CDR2 SQIVND (reference sequence). V dropped 5 bases and J dropped 0; count of bases not matched to a gene: 8. CDR3 nucleotide sequence: TGTGCCAGTAGTCCAGGGGACAGGGTGTACTCTGGGGCCAACGTCCTGACTTTC. It codes for CASSPGDRVYSGANVLTF.

This clone occurred once. This chain links TRBV5-1 with TRBJ2-2; 12 nucleotides match TRBD2. Trimming removed 0 bases from V and 5 bases from J; junction bases left unmatched: 8. The germline V gene encodes CDR1 SGHRS and CDR2 YFSETQ. The CDR3 runs to 18 residues. The CDR3 region is CASSLAATSGSWTGELFF. CDR3 sequence (DNA): TGCGCCAGCAGCTTGGCGGCGACTAGCGGGAGTTGGACCGGGGAGCTGTTTTTT. The variable domain in full, with the rest retrieved from reference TRBV5-1 and TRBJ2-2, is KAGVTQTPRYLIKTRGQQVTLSCSPISGHRSVSWYQQTPGQGLQFLFEYFSETQRNKGNFPGRFSGRQFSNSRSEMNVSTLELGDSALYLCASSLAATSGSWTGELFFGEGSRLTVL.

The chain joins TRBV25-1 to TRBJ2-5; unclear D gene. The CDR3 is 16 amino acids. The germline V gene has CDR1 MGHDK and CDR2 SYGVNS. V was pared by 1 base and J by 0 bases, with 12 bases between. CDR3 nucleotide sequence: TGTGCCAGCAGTGAATCGGGTCAGACGTACCAAGAGACCCAGTACTTC. It is translated as CASSESGQTYQETQYF.

J is TRBJ2-1 and V is TRBV5-1; TRBD2 aligns across 7 bases. V lost 5 bases to trimming and J lost 0 bases; unmatched junction nucleotides: 5. Per germline, CDR1 SGHRS and CDR2 YFSETQ. The length of the CDR3 is 15 residues. The CDR3 DNA reads as TGCGCCAGCAGTTCTAGCGGAGACTCCTACAATGAGCAGTTCTTC. Its protein product is CASSSSGDSYNEQFF.

V gene TRBV6-5 combines with J gene TRBJ1-2; the D is unclear. Trimming cost V 6 bases and J 7 bases, with 12 bases left between them. CDR1 and CDR2 (germline): MNHEY, SVGAGI. The CDR3 covers 12 residues. CDR3 bases: TGTGCCAGCAGACACCCAGAGGGTGGCTACACCTTC. Translated, it gives CASRHPEGGYTF.

The chain carries TRBV11-2 and TRBJ2-1; D is ambiguous. V lost 5 bases and J 0 bases, leaving 14 bases between the germline ends. Germline V gives CDR1 SGHAT, CDR2 FQNNGV. This CDR3 region has 16 residues. The CDR3 nucleotides are TGTGCCAGCAGCGCCTCCCTAGTACCCTCCTACAATGAGCAGTTCTTC. Its translation: CASSASLVPSYNEQFF.

This clone came up a few times. This rearrangement joins TRBV28 to TRBJ2-2; tentative D call: TRBD1 (6 bases). CDR3 length: 15 residues. Trimming stripped 6 bases from V and 0 bases from J, with 11 bases between. Germline lookup yields CDR1 MDHEN and CDR2 SYDVKM. The CDR3 nucleotides read TGTGCCAGCAGCTGGGGGCTAGCGAACACCGGGGAGCTGTTTTTT. Its translation is CASSWGLANTGELFF.

The chain's CDR3 is CASSSPDRGANQPQHF. As DNA, the CDR3 is TGTGCCAGCAGTTCCCCGGACAGAGGGGCCAATCAGCCCCAGCATTTT. The J gene is TRBJ1-5, the V gene TRBV6-6, with D maybe TRBD1 (6 bases). Germline V gene sequence: CDR1 MNHNY, CDR2 SVGAGI (reference sequence). The ends were cut back, 4 bases at V and 3 bases at J, with 16 bases in the middle. This CDR3 is 16 amino acids long.

The rearrangement links TRBV19 to TRBJ2-1; D is perhaps TRBD1 (6 bases). This CDR3 is built from 13 residues. Germline V lookup: CDR1 LNHDA, CDR2 SQIVND (reference sequence). V was clipped by 1 base and J by 14 bases, with 15 bases between them. The CDR3, as DNA: TGTGCCAGTAGTATAGTGGGACATGATAACGAGTTCTTC. Its translation: CASSIVGHDNEFF.

The chain joins TRBV9 to TRBJ2-1, with D possibly TRBD2 on 6 matching bases. V lost 2 bases and J 4 bases, leaving 13 bases between the germline ends. CDR1 is SGDLS, CDR2 YYNGEE, per germline. The CDR3 is made up of 15 amino acids. The CDR3 DNA reads as TGTGCCAGCAGCGTTCGGGGCGGGGTTTACAATGAGCAGTTCTTC. Its translation: CASSVRGGVYNEQFF.

This rearrangement joins TRBV19 to TRBJ1-5; D gene unclear. Trimming took 5 bases from V and 0 from J, leaving 20 bases between them. CDR1 LNHDA and CDR2 SQIVND come from the germline V gene (reference sequence). The CDR3 covers 18 residues. The CDR3 spells CASSHGQMSLYSNQPQHF. The CDR3 bases are TGTGCCAGTAGTCATGGGCAGATGAGTTTATATAGCAATCAGCCCCAGCATTTT.

The chain carries TRBV7-8 and TRBJ2-7, with TRBD1 matching over 8 bases. Germline values: CDR1 SGHVS, CDR2 FQNEAQ. The CDR3 is made up of 16 amino acids. V shed 2 bases and J 7 bases; nucleotides not matched to a gene: 13. Here the CDR3 reads CASSLFAGTGLLEQYF. DNA of the CDR3: TGTGCCAGCAGCTTATTCGCCGGGACAGGTCTCCTGGAGCAGTACTTC.

The CDR3 sequence is CASSSLGGGETQYF. CDR3 coding DNA: TGTGCCAGCAGCTCGTTAGGGGGAGGGGAGACCCAGTACTTC. V usage is TRBV11-2 and J usage is TRBJ2-5, with D possibly TRBD2 on 7 matching bases. The CDR3 covers 14 residues. Germline V gene data show CDR1 as SGHAT and CDR2 as FQNNGV. The V end lost 4 bases, the J end lost 5 bases, and 14 bases lay between the germline ends.

The rearrangement links TRBV5-1 to TRBJ1-2; 9 bases match TRBD1. CDR3 size: 15 residues. V shed 7 bases, J shed 3 bases, and the junction held 10 bases outside the gene matches. CDR1 is SGHRS, CDR2 YFSETQ, per germline. CDR3 DNA sequence: TGCGCCAGCGCTCTGGGGACAGGGCTGGACTATGGCTACACCTTC. It codes for CASALGTGLDYGYTF.